The next 20 T cell receptor beta chains were all read from a single sample in a study of T cell changes during pregnancy in multiple sclerosis. The table came from immunoSEQ multiplex PCR; TCRdb's copy has only in-frame clones and leaves some out. The table lists tens of thousands of clones, 94% of them singletons, with 2% to 3% in the top ten. Material: CD8+ T cells from peripheral blood mononuclear cells, obtained after pregnancy. These receptors were collected from a female donor with multiple sclerosis, enrolled in a pregnancy study.

This chain links TRBV27 with TRBJ2-1; possibly TRBD1 for D (6 bases). The V and J ends lost 4 bases and 2 bases respectively, with 18 bases between them. The length of the CDR3 is 17 residues. Germline assignment: CDR1 MNHEY and CDR2 SMNVEV (reference sequence). The CDR3 spells CASSSDLTGRAYNEQFF. CDR3 bases: TGTGCCAGCAGTTCTGACCTTACAGGGCGCGCCTACAATGAGCAGTTCTTC.

The chain carries TRBV9 and TRBJ1-2, with a tentative D call TRBD1 (6 bases). The germline V gene encodes CDR1 SGDLS and CDR2 YYNGEE. The CDR3 is 14 residues long. V lost 0 bases to trimming and J lost 7 bases, with 13 bases between them. This CDR3 reads CASSVDRVPAGYTF. DNA of the CDR3: TGTGCCAGCAGCGTAGACAGGGTTCCCGCTGGCTACACCTTC.

This clone was detected only once. V is TRBV27 and J is TRBJ2-7, with TRBD2 matching over 9 bases. The V gene end was trimmed by 2 bases and the J gene end by 2 bases; junction bases not matched to a gene: 4. This CDR3 is built from 15 residues. Germline V lookup: CDR1 MNHEY, CDR2 SMNVEV (reference sequence). The CDR3 sequence is CASSLRAGGTYEQYF. The CDR3 region has the DNA TGTGCCAGCAGTTTAAGGGCGGGAGGGACCTACGAGCAGTACTTC.

The chain carries TRBV11-3 and TRBJ2-2; 8 bases match TRBD1. The trim removed 5 bases at V and 0 bases at J, leaving 5 bases unmatched. Germline values: CDR1 SGHNT, CDR2 YENEEA. This CDR3 has 16 amino acids. The CDR3 protein is CASSPLQGANTGELFF. Here the CDR3 DNA reads TGTGCCAGCAGCCCCCTACAGGGGGCGAACACCGGGGAGCTGTTTTTT.

This chain uses TRBV7-8 with TRBJ2-3; no firm D call. From germline, CDR1 is SGHVS and CDR2 FQNEAQ. V lost 5 bases, J lost 0 bases, and 18 bases lay in between. The CDR3 spans 17 residues. DNA of the CDR3: TGTGCCAGCAGCCCGCGCGCTTTTGTAACTAGCACAGATACGCAGTATTTT. Its translation is CASSPRAFVTSTDTQYF.

The chain is built from TRBV28 and TRBJ1-3; no reliable D call. This CDR3 has 16 residues. The V and J ends lost 1 base and 4 bases respectively, with 14 bases between them. The germline V gene encodes CDR1 MDHEN and CDR2 SYDVKM. The CDR3 is CASSLSPRRTGNTIYF. CDR3 nucleotides: TGTGCCAGCAGTTTATCACCGAGAAGAACCGGAAACACCATATATTTT.

This chain's CDR3 is CASRLRTGEDTEAFF. Written as DNA, the CDR3 is TGCGCCAGCAGATTAAGGACAGGGGAGGACACTGAAGCTTTCTTT. The V call is TRBV5-1, the J call TRBJ1-1; the match to TRBD1 covers 9 bases. V gave up 5 bases and J gave up 3 bases; unmatched junction bases: 8. There are 15 residues in the CDR3. Per the germline V gene, CDR1 is SGHRS and CDR2 is YFSETQ.

The gene calls are TRBV29-1 and TRBJ1-2; D call uncertain. Germline V gives CDR1 SQVTM, CDR2 ANQGSEA. The V end lost 7 bases, the J end lost 2 bases, and 11 bases lay between the germline ends. The CDR3 has 12 amino acids. DNA for the CDR3: TGCAGCGACGGGTCCGGGAACTATGGCTACACCTTC. As protein: CSDGSGNYGYTF.

The V gene is TRBV27, the J gene TRBJ2-5; 10 nucleotides match TRBD1. Per germline, CDR1 MNHEY and CDR2 SMNVEV (reference sequence). After removal of 4 bases from V and 4 bases from J, the junction contained 6 bases not matched to a gene. The CDR3 sequence is 15 residues long. CDR3 residues: CASSSLDRGRETQYF. The CDR3 DNA sequence: TGTGCCAGCAGTTCCCTCGACAGGGGGCGAGAGACCCAGTACTTC.

This sequence joins TRBV29-1 and TRBJ2-1; a weak D match, TRBD1 (5 bases). V lost 1 base, J lost 4 bases, and 20 bases lay in between. CDR1 is SQVTM, CDR2 ANQGSEA, per germline. The CDR3 is 17 amino acids. CDR3 loop: CSVEVGQQVQLYNEQFF. For the CDR3, the DNA is TGCAGCGTTGAAGTGGGCCAACAGGTACAACTTTACAATGAGCAGTTCTTC.

This chain links TRBV30 with TRBJ2-4; TRBD2 matches 9 bases. There are 15 residues in the CDR3. Germline loops: CDR1 GTSNPN, CDR2 SVGIG (reference sequence). Trimming cost V 4 bases and J 2 bases; bases outside gene matches: 6. The CDR3 nucleotides read TGTGCCTGGACAAGGCTAGCGGGATCCAAAAACATTCAGTACTTC. Translating it yields CAWTRLAGSKNIQYF.

The genes are TRBV7-8 and TRBJ1-4, with 9 bases lining up with TRBD1. The CDR3 extends over 15 amino acids. Germline V gene data show CDR1 as SGHVS and CDR2 as FQNEAQ. J lost 8 bases, V lost 1 base, and 5 bases had no gene match. The CDR3 region is CASSLGDRVGEKLFF. CDR3 nucleotides: TGTGCCAGCAGCTTAGGGGACAGGGTGGGCGAAAAACTGTTTTTT.

V is TRBV10-3 and J is TRBJ2-1; no clear D. CDR3 length: 12 residues. CDR1 is ENHRY and CDR2 is SYGVKD in the germline V gene. Trimming took 4 bases from V and 6 from J, leaving 7 bases between them. CDR3: CAISGKSNEQFF. DNA of the CDR3: TGTGCCATCAGTGGAAAGAGCAATGAGCAGTTCTTC.

The chain employs TRBV10-2 and TRBJ2-7, with 9 nucleotides matching TRBD1. Germline V gene lookup returns CDR1 WSHSY and CDR2 SAAADI. The CDR3 runs to 15 residues. J gave up 5 bases and V 5 bases, and 10 bases lay outside the gene matches. Written as DNA, the CDR3 is TGCGCCAGCAGTTCAGGGACAGGGAAAGACAACGAGCAGTACTTC. This gives the protein CASSSGTGKDNEQYF.

This chain connects TRBV5-6 to TRBJ2-1; unclear D gene. V was shortened by 4 bases and J by 6 bases, with 8 bases between the two germline ends. The CDR3 has 12 amino acids. Germline V gene sequence: CDR1 SGHDT, CDR2 YYEEEE. This chain's CDR3 is CASSPLSNEQFF. CDR3 DNA: TGTGCCAGCAGCCCCCTCTCCAATGAGCAGTTCTTC.

The V call is TRBV5-4, the J call TRBJ2-7; the D gene is possibly TRBD1 (5 bases). The V end was cut by 0 bases, the J end by 6 bases, with 22 bases between. Germline V gene sequence: CDR1 SGHNT, CDR2 YYREEE (reference sequence). The CDR3 runs 17 residues. In nucleotides, the CDR3 is TGTGCCAGCAGCTTGGACCCCTCATTGGGGCCCTTTTCCGAGCAGTACTTC. This codes for CASSLDPSLGPFSEQYF.

This chain connects TRBV9 to TRBJ2-3; 7 nucleotides line up with TRBD1. Per germline, CDR1 SGDLS and CDR2 YYNGEE. J gave up 5 bases and V 0 bases, and 9 bases lay outside the gene matches. This CDR3 has 16 residues. The chain's CDR3 is CASSVEVSQGIDTQYF. CDR3 DNA sequence: TGTGCCAGCAGCGTAGAAGTTTCACAGGGGATAGATACGCAGTATTTT.

The chain has TRBV27 and TRBJ2-3; TRBD2 matches 12 bases. CDR1 and CDR2 from the germline V gene are MNHEY and SMNVEV (reference sequence). V shed 6 bases and J 6 bases; nucleotides not matched to a gene: 10. The CDR3 extends over 16 amino acids. The chain's CDR3 is CASSPVLAGGVDTQYF. DNA for the CDR3: TGTGCCAGCAGCCCGGTTCTAGCGGGAGGGGTGGATACGCAGTATTTT.

This chain joins TRBV19 and TRBJ2-1; a weak D match, TRBD1 (5 bases). CDR1 is LNHDA, CDR2 SQIVND, per germline (reference sequence). Trimming pared 5 bases from V and 6 bases from J, leaving 8 bases between. This CDR3 region has 12 residues. The CDR3: CASSPQGNEQFF. CDR3 sequence (DNA): TGTGCCAGTAGTCCGCAGGGCAATGAGCAGTTCTTC.

This chain connects TRBV27 to TRBJ1-5; 9 nucleotides align to TRBD1. Germline V lookup: CDR1 MNHEY, CDR2 SMNVEV (reference sequence). J lost 7 bases, V lost 5 bases, and 6 bases had no gene match. This CDR3 has 14 amino acids. The CDR3 protein is CASSLTGGEQPQHF. DNA of the CDR3: TGTGCCAGCAGTCTAACAGGGGGCGAACAGCCCCAGCATTTT.